There are a few counts of the clone carrying this T cell receptor beta chain. Its antigen is still unknown. V dropped 5 bases and J dropped 4 bases, with 13 bases sitting between them. CDR1 and CDR2 (germline): SGHNT, YYREEE (reference sequence). The CDR3 runs 14 residues. TCRdb reprocessed the 5' RACE reads with MiXCR, giving one entry per CDR3 protein. There are about 360,000 distinct CDR3 sequences in the sample; 10% to 15% occur only once, and 20% to 25% lies in the top ten. This record comes from a study of T-cell memory formation after mild COVID-19. Study conclusions and caveats: CD4+ contracting clones lay mainly in CM and EM, CD8+ ones in EMRA. Certain responding clones were present in pre-infection memory, suggesting participation of cross-reactive memory.

This TCR came from a man in his late teens or twenties who had mild COVID-19 (a few samples of this study predate the infection). Cell type and time point are not known. The sample comprised PBMCs or a T cell subset sorted from them (not recorded which). The chain links TRBV5-4 to TRBJ2-1; D might be TRBD2 (6 bases). The CDR3 sequence: CASSSGERYNEQFF. The CDR3 coding sequence is TGTGCCAGCAGTTCGGGGGAGAGGTACAATGAGCAGTTCTTC.